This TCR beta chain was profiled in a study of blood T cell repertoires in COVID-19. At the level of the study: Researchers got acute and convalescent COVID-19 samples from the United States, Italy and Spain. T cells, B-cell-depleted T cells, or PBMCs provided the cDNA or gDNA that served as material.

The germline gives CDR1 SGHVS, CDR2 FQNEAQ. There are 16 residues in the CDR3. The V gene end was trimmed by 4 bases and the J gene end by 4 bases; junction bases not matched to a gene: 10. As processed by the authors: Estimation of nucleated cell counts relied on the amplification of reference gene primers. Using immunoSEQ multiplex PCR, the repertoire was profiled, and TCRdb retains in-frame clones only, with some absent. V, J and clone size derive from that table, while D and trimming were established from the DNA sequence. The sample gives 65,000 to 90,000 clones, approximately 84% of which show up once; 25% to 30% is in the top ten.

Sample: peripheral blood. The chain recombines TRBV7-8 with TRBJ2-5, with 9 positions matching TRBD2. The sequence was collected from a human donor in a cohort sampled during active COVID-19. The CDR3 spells CASSSPVAGGSETQYF. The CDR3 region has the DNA TGTGCCAGCAGCTCCCCCGTTGCGGGGGGGTCAGAGACCCAGTACTTC.